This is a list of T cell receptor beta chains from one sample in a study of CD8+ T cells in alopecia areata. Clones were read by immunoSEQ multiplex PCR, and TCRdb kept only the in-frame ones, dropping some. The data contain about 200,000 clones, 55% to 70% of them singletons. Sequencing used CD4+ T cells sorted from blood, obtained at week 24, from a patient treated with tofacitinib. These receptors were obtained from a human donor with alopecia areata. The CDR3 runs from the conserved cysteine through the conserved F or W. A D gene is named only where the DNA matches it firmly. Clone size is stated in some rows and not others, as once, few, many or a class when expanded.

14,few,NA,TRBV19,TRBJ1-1,TGTGCCAGTAGCCAAGGGCAGGGCGGAGTTGAAGCTTTCTTT,CASSQGQGGVEAFF
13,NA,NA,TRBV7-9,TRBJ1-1,TGTGCCAGCAGCATCGGGACGGACGCCGAAGCTTTCTTT,CASSIGTDAEAFF
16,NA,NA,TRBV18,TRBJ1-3,TGTGCCAGCTCACCACCACGGGAACAAGCTGGAAACACCATATATTTT,CASSPPREQAGNTIYF
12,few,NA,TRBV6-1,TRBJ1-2,TGTGCCAGCAGTGAAGGGAGCTATGGCTACACCTTC,CASSEGSYGYTF
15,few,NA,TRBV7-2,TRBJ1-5,TGTGCCAGCAGCTTAGCTGGCAGTAGCAATCAGCCCCAGCATTTT,CASSLAGSSNQPQHF
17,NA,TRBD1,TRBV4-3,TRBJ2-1,TGCGCCAGCAGCCAAGATCATCCAGGGGGCTTCTCCAATGAGCAGTTCTTC,CASSQDHPGGFSNEQFF
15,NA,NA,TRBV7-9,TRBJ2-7,TGTGCCAGCAGTCTCGAGGGACACAGAGGCCACGAGCAGTACTTC,CASSLEGHRGHEQYF
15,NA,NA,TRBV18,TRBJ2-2,TGTGCCAGCTCTCCTGGGACACAGAACACCGGGGAGCTGTTTTTT,CASSPGTQNTGELFF
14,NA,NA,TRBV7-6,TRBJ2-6,TGTGCCAGCAGCTTAGTATCTGGGGCCAACGTCCTGACTTTC,CASSLVSGANVLTF
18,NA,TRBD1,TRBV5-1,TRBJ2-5,TGCGCCAGCAGCTTGGTTGGACGACAGGGGGCAGGAGGGGAGACCCAGTACTTC,CASSLVGRQGAGGETQYF
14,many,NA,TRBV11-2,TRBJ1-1,TGTGCCAGCAGTGTTAGTTCGGTGAACACTGAAGCTTTCTTT,CASSVSSVNTEAFF
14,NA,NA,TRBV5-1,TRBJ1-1,TGCGCCAGCAGCCACGGTACCCTGGGCACTGAAGCTTTCTTT,CASSHGTLGTEAFF
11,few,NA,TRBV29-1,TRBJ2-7,TGCAGCGTTTCCACAGGATCCGAGCAGTACTTC,CSVSTGSEQYF
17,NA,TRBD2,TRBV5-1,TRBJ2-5,TGCGCCAGCGGTGGGACAGGTCTAGCGGGAGGTGGAGAGACCCAGTACTTC,CASGGTGLAGGGETQYF
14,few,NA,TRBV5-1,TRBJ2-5,TGCGCCAGCAGCTTGTCTACTAAACAAGAGACCCAGTACTTC,CASSLSTKQETQYF
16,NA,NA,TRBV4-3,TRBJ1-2,TGCGCCAGCAGCCAAGATCACGGGATGGATAACTATGGCTACACCTTC,CASSQDHGMDNYGYTF
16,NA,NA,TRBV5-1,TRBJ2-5,TGCGCCAGCAGCTTGGCCGGCGGGACCGTGGGAGAGACCCAGTACTTC,CASSLAGGTVGETQYF
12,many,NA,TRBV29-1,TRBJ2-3,TGCAGCGTTGAAAGGGACACAGATACGCAGTATTTT,CSVERDTDTQYF
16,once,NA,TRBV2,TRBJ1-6,TGTGCCAGCAGTGAAGCGCCGGGCAAGGGTAATTCACCCCTCCACTTT,CASSEAPGKGNSPLHF
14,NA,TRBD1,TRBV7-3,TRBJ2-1,TGTGCCAGCAGCGCACAACAGGGGGCCCATGAGCAGTTCTTC,CASSAQQGAHEQFF
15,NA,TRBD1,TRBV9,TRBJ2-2,TGTGCCAGCAGCGTCGACAGGGGGCGCCTCGGGGAGCTGTTTTTT,CASSVDRGRLGELFF
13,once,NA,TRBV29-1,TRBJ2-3,TGCAGCGTTGCTTCCAGGGGAGCAGATACGCAGTATTTT,CSVASRGADTQYF
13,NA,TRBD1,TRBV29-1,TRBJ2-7,TGCAGCGCCAGGACAGGGGGCCCCTACGAGCAGTACTTC,CSARTGGPYEQYF
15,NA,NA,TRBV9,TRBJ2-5,TGTGCCAGCAGCGTTTTTCAGGGAAGGGAAGAGACCCAGTACTTC,CASSVFQGREETQYF
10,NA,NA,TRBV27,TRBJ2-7,TGTGCCAGCGAGGATCAGGAGCAGTACTTC,CASEDQEQYF
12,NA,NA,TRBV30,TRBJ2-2,TGTGCCTGGAGTGCCCAAGCCGGGGAGCTGTTTTTT,CAWSAQAGELFF